This T cell receptor (beta chain) is drawn from a study of beta chain features in type 1 diabetes. Study-level information: Healthy donors resembled patients in age, gender and cell yields. Sorted cells, about 98,000,000 in number, were examined across all samples.

Central memory, naive, regulatory and stem cell-like memory CD4+ cells were sorted by CD45RO/CCR7/CD25/CD127/CD95/CD27. For this clone: Its antigen is currently unknown.

Since all of the isolated RNA was reverse transcribed, expressed TCRB transcripts were what got sequenced. The repertoire was sequenced with immunoSEQ multiplex PCR; TCRdb's copy has only in-frame clones and lacks some. The table shows about 270,000 clones, with over 11% occurring only once. General study findings and limits: Within patients, naive, central memory and Treg TCRB repertoires seemed more similar than within healthy donors. All four CD4+ subsets of Type 1 diabetes patients contained TCRB CDR3s that were moderately but significantly shorter.

Germline V gene data show CDR1 as SGHDT and CDR2 as YYEEEE. V was clipped by 4 bases and J by 4 bases, with 21 bases between them. The CDR3 sequence is 17 residues long. The receptor was isolated from a man aged 25 to 40 with type 1 diabetes. Sequenced: naive CD4+ T cells from blood. The rearrangement joins TRBV5-6 to TRBJ1-5; no clear D. CDR3 sequence reads: CASSGGLGYRGNQPQHF. In DNA form, the CDR3 reads TGTGCCAGCAGCGGAGGCCTTGGGTACAGAGGTAATCAGCCCCAGCATTTT.